These 18 T cell receptor beta chains were sequenced from one sample in a study of long-term antiretroviral therapy in people with HIV. Runs used v3.0 of the immunoSEQ assay and were done at survey level. Sequenced by immunoSEQ multiplex PCR; TCRdb stores in-frame clones only, minus some. The data contain more than 20,000 clones, roughly four fifths of them singletons. The sequencing here drew on unsorted PBMCs, taken 0.4 years after starting antiretroviral therapy. Receptors originate from a man aged 50 or older with HIV.

This rearrangement joins TRBV5-4 to TRBJ2-3; 9 bases map to TRBD2. Per germline, CDR1 SGHNT and CDR2 YYREEE (reference sequence). V lost 1 base, J lost 3 bases, and 6 bases stayed unmatched. This CDR3 has 16 residues. CDR3 nucleotide sequence: TGTGCCAGCAGCTTGTTGGCGGGGGGGGGTACAGATACGCAGTATTTT. Translation gives CASSLLAGGGTDTQYF.

The V call is TRBV15, the J call TRBJ2-7; TRBD1 is a possible D gene (6 bases). V lost 0 bases to trimming and J lost 4 bases, with 13 bases between them. This CDR3 region has 15 residues. The germline V gene has CDR1 LNHNV and CDR2 YYDKDF (reference sequence). CDR3 amino acids: CATSRDTGSEYEQYF. The CDR3 nucleotides read TGTGCCACCAGCAGAGATACAGGGTCGGAATACGAGCAGTACTTC.

The chain combines TRBV6-6 with TRBJ2-2; a possible D gene is TRBD1 (6 bases). Per germline, CDR1 MNHNY and CDR2 SVGAGI (reference sequence). The length of the CDR3 is 13 residues. V lost 2 bases, J lost 9 bases, and 10 bases lay in between. The CDR3 nucleotides are TGTGCCAGCAGTTACGGACAGTCCAGGGAGCTGTTTTTT. Translation: CASSYGQSRELFF.

The rearrangement uses TRBV6-5 and TRBJ1-5, with a possible D match to TRBD1 (6 bases). Germline V gene data show CDR1 as MNHEY and CDR2 as SVGAGI. Trimming removed 6 bases at V and 0 bases at J, with 9 bases between. This CDR3 is 14 amino acids long. CDR3 DNA sequence: TGTGCCAGCAGAACAGGGCCTAGCAATCAGCCCCAGCATTTT. It codes for CASRTGPSNQPQHF.

The V gene is TRBV11-2, the J gene TRBJ1-3; no clear D gene. V was pared by 6 bases and J by 7 bases, with 7 bases between. This CDR3 has 11 amino acids. Germline CDR1 reads SGHAT; CDR2 reads FQNNGV. The chain's CDR3 is CASRQRNTIYF. DNA for the CDR3: TGTGCCAGCAGACAACGCAACACCATATATTTT.

V and J are TRBV19 and TRBJ2-7; TRBD1 is a possible D gene (6 bases). There are 14 residues in the CDR3. Germline V CDR1 and CDR2: LNHDA, SQIVND (reference sequence). V lost 1 base and J lost 2, with 9 bases in between. In nucleotides, the CDR3 is TGTGCCAGTAGTATAGGGCACAGGGCCTACGAGCAGTACTTC. It yields the protein CASSIGHRAYEQYF.

This clone was observed a handful of times. This sequence joins TRBV6-1 and TRBJ2-1; D possibly corresponds to TRBD2 (6 bases). Germline lookup yields CDR1 MNHNS and CDR2 SASEGT. Trimming pared 4 bases from V and 12 bases from J, leaving 19 bases between. The length of the CDR3 is 14 residues. The CDR3: CASSGTGLTKGQFF. In nucleotides, the CDR3 is TGTGCCAGCAGTGGCACGGGACTCACCAAAGGGCAGTTCTTC.

The rearrangement joins TRBV19 to TRBJ1-6, with TRBD1 identical over 10 bases. Germline V gives CDR1 LNHDA, CDR2 SQIVND (reference sequence). V lost 0 bases to trimming and J lost 8 bases; unmatched junction nucleotides: 7. The CDR3 has 17 residues. CDR3 DNA: TGTGCCAGTAGTATAGAGTACGAGACAGGGGGCGATTCACCCCTCCACTTT. This sequence encodes CASSIEYETGGDSPLHF.

This chain connects TRBV4-1 to TRBJ1-1, with D unresolved. This CDR3 has 15 amino acids. CDR1 MGHRA and CDR2 YSYEKL come from the germline V gene. Deletions cut 1 base from V and 8 bases from J, with 17 bases between. CDR3 nucleotide sequence: TGCGCCAGCAGCCAAGCAGCGATGTTGGACTCCGAAGCTTTCTTT. Translating it yields CASSQAAMLDSEAFF.

CDR3: CASSRGLLSTFNYGYTF. The CDR3 nucleotides read TGTGCCAGCAGCCGAGGACTTCTCTCAACGTTTAACTATGGCTACACCTTC. The gene calls are TRBV7-2 and TRBJ1-2; D not resolved. The CDR3 is 17 amino acids. Germline V lookup: CDR1 SGHTA, CDR2 FQGNSA. V was shortened by 5 bases and J by 1 base, with 20 bases between the two germline ends.

V and J are TRBV30 and TRBJ1-1; 8 bases agree with TRBD1. The J segment lost 0 bases and the V segment lost 5 bases, leaving 5 bases of the junction unmatched. CDR3 size: 14 residues. Germline lookup yields CDR1 GTSNPN and CDR2 SVGIG (reference sequence). The CDR3 nucleotides read TGTGCCTGGGGGGGACAGGCTTTGAACACTGAAGCTTTCTTT. Translating it yields CAWGGQALNTEAFF.

Only a few counts were recorded for this clone. This chain uses TRBV30 with TRBJ2-7, with D unclear. The CDR3 length is 14 residues. Trimming cost V 0 bases and J 2 bases, with 11 bases left between them. In germline, CDR1 is GTSNPN, CDR2 SVGIG (reference sequence). The CDR3, as DNA: TGTGCCTGGAGTGTGTTAAGTTTCCCCTACGAGCAGTACTTC. This sequence encodes CAWSVLSFPYEQYF.

The rearrangement uses TRBV6-1 and TRBJ1-3; D is possibly TRBD1 (6 bases). The CDR3 covers 15 residues. The V end lost 0 bases, the J end lost 3 bases, and 9 bases lay between the germline ends. Germline V lookup: CDR1 MNHNS, CDR2 SASEGT. This chain's CDR3 is CASSEALGGGNTIYF. The DNA of the CDR3 is TGTGCCAGCAGTGAAGCGCTAGGGGGTGGAAACACCATATATTTT.

The chain is built from TRBV2 and TRBJ2-7, with TRBD2 identical over 11 bases. From germline, CDR1 is SNHLY and CDR2 FYNNEI. CDR3 length equals 13 residues. V trimming: 7 bases; J trimming: 3 bases; junction bases outside the gene matches: 2. The CDR3 reads CASKLAGGYEQYF. DNA of the CDR3: TGTGCCAGCAAGCTAGCGGGGGGCTACGAGCAGTACTTC.

This chain joins TRBV19 and TRBJ1-1; D gene uncertain. CDR1 and CDR2 from the germline V gene are LNHDA and SQIVND (reference sequence). Between the trimmed V and J ends, which lost 5 bases and 1 base, there was a span of 17 bases. This CDR3 contains 16 residues. CDR3 coding DNA: TGTGCCAGTAGTCCCATCAGGCTGGATTGGAACACTGAAGCTTTCTTT. Translated: CASSPIRLDWNTEAFF. Full variable domain (outside the CDR3, taken from reference TRBV19 and TRBJ1-1): DGGITQSPKYLFRKEGQNVTLSCEQNLNHDAMYWYRQDPGQGLRLIYYSQIVNDFQKGDIAEGYSVSREKKESFPLTVTSAQKNPTAFYLCASSPIRLDWNTEAFFGQGTRLTVV.

The genes are TRBV29-1 and TRBJ2-2; D is ambiguous. V was clipped by 5 bases and J by 5 bases, with 9 bases between them. This CDR3 has 12 residues. Per germline, CDR1 SQVTM and CDR2 ANQGSEA. CDR3 in DNA: TGCAGCGTTCTGTACGGAACCGGGGAGCTGTTTTTT. Its protein product is CSVLYGTGELFF.

The V gene is TRBV18, the J gene TRBJ2-3; TRBD1 aligns across 9 bases. Losses at the gene ends were 6 bases for V and 0 bases for J; bases not matched to a gene: 4. The length of the CDR3 is 15 residues. Per germline, CDR1 KGHSH and CDR2 LQKENI. The DNA for the CDR3 is TGTGCCAGCTCGCAGGGACAGGGAAGCACAGATACGCAGTATTTT. Its translation: CASSQGQGSTDTQYF.

The chain links TRBV28 to TRBJ1-2; D not resolved. This CDR3 contains 12 residues. Germline assignment: CDR1 MDHEN and CDR2 SYDVKM. Trimming removed 2 bases at V and 8 bases at J, with 9 bases between. CDR3 in amino acids: CASSLQLRGYTF. The DNA for the CDR3 is TGTGCCAGCAGTTTACAATTGAGGGGCTACACCTTC.